This T cell receptor beta chain appears in the sequencing data of a study of quantifying T cell responses using KT2 cells. For the study at large: cDNA was made from DNase-treated RNA using alpha and beta constant primers.

The cDNA 3' end received a ligated oligonucleotide with a UMI. First-round PCR used around 4 cycles and beta primers RC1.1 and RC1.2 covering TRBC1 and TRBC2. TCRdb reprocessed the UMI-ligation and nested PCR reads via MiXCR and lists one record per CDR3 protein. The sample yields 42,000 or so distinct CDR3 sequences, more than 15% seen once. CDR1 is SGHKS, CDR2 YYEKEE, per germline (reference sequence). V shed 5 bases, J shed 2 bases, and the junction held 5 bases outside the gene matches. There are 14 residues in the CDR3. Different KT2-to-PBMC ratios were created with a constant PBMC count. The clonotype comes from a human donor. The rearrangement joins TRBV5-5 to TRBJ2-5; TRBD2 aligns across 8 bases. The sequenced sample was PBMCs spiked with cells of the T cell clone KT2. For the CDR3, the DNA is TGTGCCAGCAGGACGGGGGGGGGACAAGAGACCCAGTACTTC. Protein sequence: CASRTGGGQETQYF.